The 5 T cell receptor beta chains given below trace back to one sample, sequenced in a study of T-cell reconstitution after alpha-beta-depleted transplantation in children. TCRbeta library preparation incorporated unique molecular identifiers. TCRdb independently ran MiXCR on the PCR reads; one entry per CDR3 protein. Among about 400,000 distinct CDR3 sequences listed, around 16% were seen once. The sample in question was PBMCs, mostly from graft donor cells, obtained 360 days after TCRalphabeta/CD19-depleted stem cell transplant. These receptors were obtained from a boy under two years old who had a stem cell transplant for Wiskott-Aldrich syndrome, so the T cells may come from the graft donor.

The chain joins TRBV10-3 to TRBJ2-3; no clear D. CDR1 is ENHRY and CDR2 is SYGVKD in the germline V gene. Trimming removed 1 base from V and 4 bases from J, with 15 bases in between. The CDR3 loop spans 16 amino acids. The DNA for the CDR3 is TGTGCCATCAGTGAGTGGACCCTCTCTAGGTCAGATACGCAGTATTTT. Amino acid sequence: CAISEWTLSRSDTQYF.

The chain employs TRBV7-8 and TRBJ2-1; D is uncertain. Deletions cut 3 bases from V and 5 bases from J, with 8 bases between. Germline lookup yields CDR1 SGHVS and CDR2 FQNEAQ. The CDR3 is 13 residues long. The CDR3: CASSLGFDNEQFF. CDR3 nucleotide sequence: TGTGCCAGCAGCTTGGGGTTCGACAATGAGCAGTTCTTC.

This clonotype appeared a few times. The CDR3 loop is CASSLGGQRDQPQHF. CDR3 in DNA: TGTGCCAGCAGCTTAGGTGGACAGAGAGATCAGCCCCAGCATTTT. The V and J genes are TRBV13 and TRBJ1-5; D is perhaps TRBD1 (6 bases). Germline loops: CDR1 PRHDT, CDR2 FYEKMQ (reference sequence). The CDR3 sequence is 15 residues long. Trimming shortened V by 0 bases and J by 5 bases, and 11 bases separated the two germline ends.

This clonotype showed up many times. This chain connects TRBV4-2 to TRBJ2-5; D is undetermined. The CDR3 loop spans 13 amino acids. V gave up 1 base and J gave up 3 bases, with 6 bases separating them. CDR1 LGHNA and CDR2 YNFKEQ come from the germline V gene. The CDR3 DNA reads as TGTGCCAGCAGCCAAGGTCCAAAAGAGACCCAGTACTTC. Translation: CASSQGPKETQYF.

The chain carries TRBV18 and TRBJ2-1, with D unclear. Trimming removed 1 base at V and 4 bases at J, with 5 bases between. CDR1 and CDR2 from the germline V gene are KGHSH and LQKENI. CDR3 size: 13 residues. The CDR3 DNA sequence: TGTGCCAGCTCACCACTCCCGTACAATGAGCAGTTCTTC. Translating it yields CASSPLPYNEQFF.